What follows are 4 T cell receptor beta chains derived from one specimen sequenced in a study of shared clonotypes between healthy human individuals. Naive CD8 cells lacked CD45RO, underwent positive selection for CCR7 and left out terminally differentiated effector memory CD45RA+ cells. The assay was immunoSEQ multiplex PCR, and TCRdb's table has in-frame clones only and misses some. The data hold some 1,900,000 clones, with just under 95% observed a single time. The specimen sequenced was naive CD8+ T cells sorted from blood. The receptor set was obtained from a man between 18 and 29 years old in good health.

V is TRBV7-9 and J is TRBJ2-1; the D is unclear. Deletions cut 3 bases from V and 5 bases from J, with 5 bases between. The germline V gene has CDR1 SEHNR and CDR2 FQNEAQ (reference sequence). The CDR3 runs to 12 residues. CDR3 sequence reads: CASSFRDNEQFF. CDR3 coding DNA: TGTGCCAGCAGCTTCCGGGACAATGAGCAGTTCTTC.

The chain uses TRBV28 and TRBJ1-3; possibly TRBD1 for D (6 bases). CDR3 length: 16 amino acids. CDR1 and CDR2 from the germline V gene are MDHEN and SYDVKM. V was shortened by 5 bases and J by 3 bases, with 17 bases between the two germline ends. The CDR3 bases are TGTGCCAGCAGTCCTCCTCACAGGGTTGATGGAAACACCATATATTTT. This gives the protein CASSPPHRVDGNTIYF.

The CDR3 sequence is CASSLRESYEQYF. In DNA form, the CDR3 reads TGCGCCAGCAGTCTCAGAGAGTCCTACGAGCAGTACTTC. The J gene is TRBJ2-7, the V gene TRBV4-1, with D hard to call. The CDR3 consists of 13 residues. The V gene lost 6 bases and the J gene lost 1 base, with 10 bases spanning the gap. The germline V gene encodes CDR1 MGHRA and CDR2 YSYEKL.

A word on this clone: The sample contains more than one DNA sequence encoding this CDR3. The gene calls are TRBV9 and TRBJ2-7, with TRBD1 identical over 8 bases. The CDR3 consists of 14 residues. Germline CDR1 is SGDLS and CDR2 is YYNGEE. Losses at the gene ends were 2 bases for V and 2 bases for J; bases not matched to a gene: 3. In DNA, the CDR3 is TGTGCCAGCAGCGTGGGACAGGCGACCTACGAGCAGTACTTC. Protein product: CASSVGQATYEQYF.